The T cell receptor beta chain described here comes from a study of early T cells in non-severe SARS-CoV-2 infection. Across the study: Sequencing used unsorted whole-blood bulk RNA, so chains lack pairing.

The TCR library protocol attached unique molecular identifiers to the individual cDNA molecules. TCRdb re-analysed the 5' RACE reads in MiXCR, keeping a single row per CDR3 protein. Here the sample spans about 25,000 distinct CDR3 sequences, about 4.5% being singletons. Germline V gene sequence: CDR1 MDHEN, CDR2 SYDVKM. With V trimmed by 3 bases and J by 7 bases, 5 bases remained unmatched. CDR3 length equals 14 residues. Concerning this clonotype: The antigen is undetermined.

Study-level results: Matches to VDJdb favored anti-spike CD8 responses and missed private and CD4 specificities.

The chain carries TRBV28 and TRBJ2-1; 8 bases agree with TRBD2. This sequence originates from an adult who was a healthcare worker with PCR-confirmed SARS-CoV-2 infection or an uninfected control (not recorded which). The sample was whole blood. The CDR3 DNA reads TGTGCCAGCAGTTTCAGCGGGGGAGGGAATGAGCAGTTCTTC. Protein: CASSFSGGGNEQFF.